This passage covers 28 T cell receptor beta chains from one sample sequenced in a study of blood T cell repertoires in COVID-19. The assay was immunoSEQ multiplex PCR, and TCRdb's table has in-frame clones only and misses some. Of under 250,000 clones listed, 65% to 85% are singletons. The sample consisted of peripheral blood. Receptors were obtained from a woman between 40 and 50 years old who had recovered from COVID-19.

The rearrangement uses TRBV6-5 and TRBJ1-1; maybe TRBD1 (5 bases). In germline, CDR1 is MNHEY, CDR2 SVGAGI. V lost 6 bases and J 0 bases, leaving 11 bases between the germline ends. This CDR3 has 14 residues. The DNA of the CDR3 is TGTGCCAGCAGATTTACAGGAATGAACACTGAAGCTTTCTTT. Protein product: CASRFTGMNTEAFF.

J is TRBJ2-7 and V is TRBV19; a weak D match, TRBD1 (6 bases). Per germline, CDR1 LNHDA and CDR2 SQIVND (reference sequence). V lost 5 bases and J lost 2, with 16 bases in between. This CDR3 comprises 15 residues. CDR3 in DNA: TGTGCCAGTAGTGTAACAGGACAGCGCGCCTACGAGCAGTACTTC. It encodes CASSVTGQRAYEQYF.

J is TRBJ2-5 and V is TRBV5-4; 9 positions match TRBD1. V was pared by 4 bases and J by 4 bases, with 5 bases of the junction left unmatched. The germline CDR1 and CDR2 sequences are SGHNT and YYREEE (reference sequence). CDR3 size: 14 residues. CDR3 in DNA: TGTGCCAGCAGCACGCCGGGACAGGGAGAGACCCAGTACTTC. Its protein is CASSTPGQGETQYF.

The rearrangement joins TRBV9 to TRBJ1-4; 9 bases align to TRBD1. The CDR3 totals 15 residues. The germline gives CDR1 SGDLS, CDR2 YYNGEE. V was clipped by 3 bases and J by 3 bases; unmatched bases: 3. The CDR3 DNA reads TGTGCCAGCAGCGGACAGGGGGTAGCTAATGAAAAACTGTTTTTT. Protein sequence: CASSGQGVANEKLFF.

The chain links TRBV7-9 to TRBJ1-4; D gene uncertain. Between the trimmed V and J ends, which lost 4 bases and 8 bases, there was a span of 17 bases. The germline CDR1 and CDR2 sequences are SEHNR and FQNEAQ (reference sequence). The CDR3 length is 15 residues. The CDR3 bases are TGTGCCAGCAGCTCCATCGTGGGCCTCAGGGAAAAACTGTTTTTT. Translated: CASSSIVGLREKLFF.

V is TRBV13 and J is TRBJ1-3, with D maybe TRBD1 (6 bases). V was clipped by 6 bases and J by 3 bases, with 15 bases between them. CDR1 and CDR2 (germline): PRHDT, FYEKMQ (reference sequence). The length of the CDR3 is 15 residues. CDR3 sequence: CASRGDAGDGNTIYF. CDR3 bases: TGTGCCAGCAGAGGAGATGCAGGGGATGGAAACACCATATATTTT. Complete variable domain (other parts from reference TRBV13 and TRBJ1-3): AAGVIQSPRHLIKEKRETATLKCYPIPRHDTVYWYQQGPGQDPQFLISFYEKMQSDKGSIPDRFSAQQFSDYHSELNMSSLELGDSALYFCASRGDAGDGNTIYFGEGSWLTVV.

J is TRBJ2-3 and V is TRBV11-2; TRBD2 is a possible D gene (5 bases). The CDR3 has 14 amino acids. Trimming left V 1 base short and J 4 bases short, with 9 bases between. The germline gives CDR1 SGHAT, CDR2 FQNNGV. The CDR3 DNA reads as TGTGCCAGCAGCTTAGGAGGGTTGGCAGATACGCAGTATTTT. Translation gives CASSLGGLADTQYF.

This chain joins TRBV5-1 and TRBJ2-7, with 7 positions matching TRBD1. CDR3 size: 14 residues. J lost 2 bases, V lost 2 bases, and 4 bases had no gene match. Germline-derived CDR1 and CDR2 are SGHRS and YFSETQ. The CDR3 bases are TGCGCCAGCAGCTTATCCGGGACAGCCTACGAGCAGTACTTC. This translates into CASSLSGTAYEQYF. Full variable domain (rest looked up from reference TRBV5-1 and TRBJ2-7): KAGVTQTPRYLIKTRGQQVTLSCSPISGHRSVSWYQQTPGQGLQFLFEYFSETQRNKGNFPGRFSGRQFSNSRSEMNVSTLELGDSALYLCASSLSGTAYEQYFGPGTRLTVT.

CDR3 sequence (DNA): TGTGCCAGCAGCCCACAGGGGGCGGGTTCCTACGAGCAGTACTTC. It codes for CASSPQGAGSYEQYF. The rearrangement links TRBV5-4 to TRBJ2-7; TRBD1 agrees at 9 bases. CDR1 is SGHNT and CDR2 is YYREEE in the germline V gene (reference sequence). This CDR3 has 15 residues. The trim removed 4 bases at V and 1 base at J, leaving 6 bases unmatched.

V is TRBV29-1 and J is TRBJ2-5; 10 nucleotides align to TRBD2. In germline, CDR1 is SQVTM, CDR2 ANQGSEA. Unmatched junction bases numbered 6, after V lost 5 bases and J lost 3 bases. This CDR3 spans 14 amino acids. Written as DNA, the CDR3 is TGCAGCGTTTACGAAGGACTAGCGGAAGAGACCCAGTACTTC. Translation: CSVYEGLAEETQYF.

The gene calls are TRBV24-1 and TRBJ2-3; 12 nucleotides agree with TRBD2. Germline trimming cut 4 bases from V and 4 bases from J; bases unmatched to any gene: 8. In germline, CDR1 is KGHDR, CDR2 SFDVKD. There are 17 residues in the CDR3. DNA of the CDR3: TGTGCCACCAGTGACCCTAGCGGGGGGGCGCGCCCAGATACGCAGTATTTT. As protein: CATSDPSGGARPDTQYF.

CDR3 residues: CAISDNTGTSRPYEQYF. The CDR3 DNA reads as TGTGCCATCAGTGATAACACCGGGACTAGCAGACCCTACGAGCAGTACTTC. The J gene is TRBJ2-7, the V gene TRBV10-3, with 9 bases that match TRBD2. V was pared by 3 bases and J by 2 bases, with 11 bases of the junction left unmatched. The CDR3 is 17 amino acids. From germline, CDR1 is ENHRY and CDR2 SYGVKD.

Here the CDR3 reads CAISDEGTGYYEQYF. The CDR3 nucleotides are TGTGCCATCAGTGACGAGGGGACAGGGTATTACGAGCAGTACTTC. The chain combines TRBV10-3 with TRBJ2-7; TRBD1 matches 9 bases. V gave up 3 bases and J gave up 4 bases; unmatched junction bases: 7. The CDR3 runs to 15 residues. Germline V gene data show CDR1 as ENHRY and CDR2 as SYGVKD.

The CDR3: CASSGQGAGEDEQFF. CDR3 DNA sequence: TGTGCCAGCAGTGGACAGGGGGCGGGGGAGGATGAGCAGTTCTTC. This sequence joins TRBV27 and TRBJ2-1; 11 nucleotides agree with TRBD1. The CDR3 covers 15 residues. Germline V gives CDR1 MNHEY, CDR2 SMNVEV (reference sequence). The ends lost 5 bases at V and 8 bases at J; junction bases unmatched: 8.

This chain uses TRBV30 with TRBJ1-1, with D possibly matching TRBD1 (6 bases). Germline-derived CDR1 and CDR2 are GTSNPN and SVGIG (reference sequence). V gave up 2 bases and J gave up 0 bases, with 10 bases separating them. The CDR3 covers 14 residues. The CDR3 protein is CAWSRRQVNTEAFF. In nucleotides, the CDR3 is TGTGCCTGGAGTCGTCGACAGGTGAACACTGAAGCTTTCTTT.

This clone has a single count. The chain joins TRBV10-1 to TRBJ2-1; 9 bases line up with TRBD1. CDR1 and CDR2 (germline): WNHNN, SYGVQD (reference sequence). J gave up 8 bases and V 3 bases, and 8 bases lay outside the gene matches. The CDR3 is 15 amino acids. CDR3 sequence reads: CASSDPGQGRDEQFF. The DNA of the CDR3 is TGCGCCAGCAGTGACCCCGGACAGGGGAGGGATGAGCAGTTCTTC.

This sequence joins TRBV14 and TRBJ2-1; 12 bases align to TRBD2. Trimming cost V 1 base and J 7 bases; bases outside gene matches: 5. Germline V gene data show CDR1 as SGHDN and CDR2 as FVKESK. The CDR3 contains 16 residues. The CDR3 is CASSQGPSGGVNEQFF. In DNA form, the CDR3 reads TGTGCCAGCAGCCAAGGGCCTAGCGGGGGGGTGAATGAGCAGTTCTTC.

The CDR3 reads CASSPNRGSYEQYF. Here the CDR3 DNA reads TGTGCCAGCAGCCCCAACCGGGGGTCCTACGAGCAGTACTTC. J is TRBJ2-7 and V is TRBV11-2; possibly TRBD2 for D (6 bases). The CDR3 has 14 amino acids. The V gene's germline CDR1 is SGHAT and CDR2 FQNNGV. V dropped 5 bases and J dropped 1 base, with 12 bases sitting between them.

This chain joins TRBV6-5 and TRBJ2-5, with 8 bases identical to TRBD1. CDR1 is MNHEY, CDR2 SVGAGI, per germline. This CDR3 has 16 amino acids. V dropped 2 bases and J dropped 7; count of bases not matched to a gene: 12. The CDR3, as DNA: TGTGCCAGCAGTTACGGGCGGCAGGGGGCGGTGGGGACCCAGTACTTC. Translated: CASSYGRQGAVGTQYF.

The rearrangement uses TRBV10-1 and TRBJ1-4, with D possibly being TRBD1 (6 bases). Between the trimmed V and J ends, which lost 5 bases and 12 bases, there was a span of 19 bases. This CDR3 comprises 14 residues. The germline CDR1 and CDR2 sequences are WNHNN and SYGVQD (reference sequence). The CDR3 coding sequence is TGCGCCAGCAGTTTGCGGACAGATTTTAAGGAACTGTTTTTT. Translated: CASSLRTDFKELFF.

This clone has more than one count but fewer than ten. This chain connects TRBV2 to TRBJ1-5; D is ambiguous. This CDR3 has 15 amino acids. Germline CDR1 reads SNHLY; CDR2 reads FYNNEI. V was clipped by 6 bases and J by 6 bases, with 18 bases between them. The CDR3 nucleotides read TGTGCCAGCAGCGAAATTGTCTCTCCCCGTCAGCCCCAGCATTTT. This codes for CASSEIVSPRQPQHF.

The rearrangement joins TRBV6-4 to TRBJ1-5, with D possibly being TRBD1 (5 bases). V gave up 3 bases and J gave up 0 bases, with 12 bases separating them. CDR1 and CDR2 (germline): MRHNA, SNTAGT. The CDR3 totals 16 residues. The CDR3 DNA is TGTGCCAGCAGTGAAAGGGGCGGAGATAGCAATCAGCCCCAGCATTTT. As protein: CASSERGGDSNQPQHF.

V is TRBV7-9 and J is TRBJ2-7; 12 bases map to TRBD2. The CDR3 length is 18 residues. With V trimmed by 1 base and J by 2 bases, 9 bases remained unmatched. Germline V lookup: CDR1 SEHNR, CDR2 FQNEAQ (reference sequence). For the CDR3, the DNA is TGTGCCAGCAGCTTAGTTGGTCGGCTAGCGGGGGGGACCTACGAGCAGTACTTC. Translated: CASSLVGRLAGGTYEQYF.

This rearrangement joins TRBV15 to TRBJ1-4; D call uncertain. From germline, CDR1 is LNHNV and CDR2 YYDKDF (reference sequence). This CDR3 contains 14 residues. The V and J ends lost 5 bases and 0 bases respectively, with 7 bases between them. In DNA, the CDR3 is TGTGCCACCAGCCAGGATACAACTAATGAAAAACTGTTTTTT. Translated, it gives CATSQDTTNEKLFF.

The genes are TRBV18 and TRBJ1-3; D is perhaps TRBD1 (5 bases). Germline lookup yields CDR1 KGHSH and CDR2 LQKENI. This CDR3 has 16 residues. V lost 0 bases to trimming and J lost 1 base, with 10 bases between them. CDR3 residues: CASSPPRPGSGNTIYF. Here the CDR3 DNA reads TGTGCCAGCTCACCACCACGGCCAGGGTCTGGAAACACCATATATTTT. The full variable domain, its missing parts supplied by reference TRBV18 and TRBJ1-3, is NAGVMQNPRHLVRRRGQEARLRCSPMKGHSHVYWYRQLPEEGLKFMVYLQKENIIDESGMPKERFSAEFPKEGPSILRIQQVVRGDSAAYFCASSPPRPGSGNTIYFGEGSWLTVV.

The genes are TRBV24-1 and TRBJ2-5; TRBD1 agrees at 8 bases. CDR1 and CDR2 (germline): KGHDR, SFDVKD. This CDR3 is built from 14 residues. V shed 4 bases and J 5 bases; nucleotides not matched to a gene: 5. The CDR3 DNA reads as TGTGCCACCAGTGAGACAGGGGTTTACGAGACCCAGTACTTC. Residues: CATSETGVYETQYF.

This clone was recorded once. The rearrangement joins TRBV7-9 to TRBJ1-6, with TRBD1 matching over 7 bases. The CDR3 runs to 15 residues. CDR1 is SEHNR and CDR2 is FQNEAQ in the germline V gene (reference sequence). V trimming: 5 bases; J trimming: 1 base; junction bases outside the gene matches: 2. CDR3 coding DNA: TGTGCCAGCAGCGCACAGGGGTCCTATAATTCACCCCTCCACTTT. Its protein is CASSAQGSYNSPLHF. Supplemented by reference TRBV7-9 and TRBJ1-6, the full variable domain reads DTGVSQNPRHKITKRGQNVTFRCDPISEHNRLYWYRQTLGQGPEFLTYFQNEAQLEKSRLLSDRFSAERPKGSFSTLEIQRTEQGDSAMYLCASSAQGSYNSPLHFGNGTRLTVT.

The V and J genes are TRBV27 and TRBJ1-1; D is unclear. This CDR3 spans 10 amino acids. Per germline, CDR1 MNHEY and CDR2 SMNVEV (reference sequence). With 11 bases removed from V and 5 bases from J, the gap between germline ends came to 9 bases. The chain's CDR3 is CAVGQTEAFF. The CDR3, as DNA: TGTGCCGTTGGGCAGACTGAAGCTTTCTTT.